The clone carrying this T cell receptor beta chain has ten or more counts. Antigen: not known. CDR1 is SGHNT, CDR2 YENEEA, per germline. V was pared by 5 bases and J by 0 bases, with 12 bases between. This CDR3 is built from 15 residues. This record comes from a study of identical twins. Study-level points and caveats: Insertion counts were lower in abundant cord blood beta clonotypes, a trend that memory repertoires did not show.

MiXCR, applied by TCRdb to the 5' RACE reads, yields one record per CDR3 protein. The table includes roughly 200,000 distinct CDR3 sequences, more than 6.5% detected once. The sample also formed part of further work on yellow fever vaccine responses in identical twins.

This TCR derives from a young woman in good health. The rearrangement joins TRBV11-3 to TRBJ2-3, with D uncertain. Sequenced: memory (CD45RO+) T cells sorted from blood. CDR3 residues: CASSPGLSSTDTQYF. The CDR3, as DNA: TGTGCCAGCAGCCCCGGCCTATCCAGCACAGATACGCAGTATTTT.